The next 24 T cell receptor beta chains were all read from a single sample in a study of CD8 T cells in Susac syndrome. RNA amounts of about 0.45 to 1 ug underwent reverse transcription with random hexamers. TCRdb re-analysed the immunoSEQ multiplex PCR reads in MiXCR, keeping a single row per CDR3 protein. The sample records about 400,000 distinct CDR3 sequences, 75% to 90% being singletons. The sample was CD8+ T cells from PBMCs. The receptors shown here come from a human donor with multiple sclerosis.

This sequence joins TRBV5-4 and TRBJ2-4; 7 nucleotides line up with TRBD2. The V gene end was trimmed by 0 bases and the J gene end by 5 bases; junction bases not matched to a gene: 2. The CDR3 is made up of 14 amino acids. Germline values: CDR1 SGHNT, CDR2 YYREEE (reference sequence). The DNA of the CDR3 is TGTGCCAGCAGCTTGGTTGCGGGGGAAAACATTCAGTACTTC. Its translation: CASSLVAGENIQYF.

The gene calls are TRBV5-1 and TRBJ1-1; D perhaps matches TRBD1 (5 bases). Trimming cost V 2 bases and J 1 base, with 9 bases left between them. There are 14 residues in the CDR3. Germline V gene data show CDR1 as SGHRS and CDR2 as YFSETQ. CDR3 bases: TGCGCCAGCAGCTTTAGGGGTGGGAACACTGAAGCTTTCTTT. It codes for CASSFRGGNTEAFF.

This chain uses TRBV6-5 with TRBJ2-1, with 11 positions matching TRBD2. Unmatched junction bases numbered 10, after V lost 0 bases and J lost 15 bases. Germline V gene sequence: CDR1 MNHEY, CDR2 SVGAGI. The CDR3 length is 15 residues. The CDR3 spells CASSYSTSSGRFMFF. The CDR3 DNA follows: TGTGCCAGCAGTTACTCGACTTCTAGCGGGAGGTTTATGTTCTTC.

The chain is built from TRBV29-1 and TRBJ2-7; TRBD2 agrees at 12 bases. J lost 3 bases, V lost 6 bases, and 9 bases had no gene match. The CDR3 sequence is 15 residues long. The germline CDR1 and CDR2 sequences are SQVTM and ANQGSEA. The CDR3 DNA reads as TGCAGCGTGGAGCTAGCGGGAGGGCCTGGCTACGAGCAGTACTTC. As protein: CSVELAGGPGYEQYF.

The genes are TRBV5-6 and TRBJ1-2; D is undetermined. Germline CDR1 and CDR2: SGHDT and YYEEEE. The CDR3 has 13 amino acids. With 1 base removed from V and 6 bases from J, the gap between germline ends came to 10 bases. The CDR3 coding sequence is TGTGCCAGCAGCTTGTCTAATGCAGATGGCTACACCTTC. Its protein product is CASSLSNADGYTF.

CDR3 protein: CASSLGSGGNYGYTF. The CDR3 DNA is TGTGCCAGCAGCTTAGGTTCAGGGGGCAACTATGGCTACACCTTC. This chain links TRBV7-9 with TRBJ1-2; TRBD1 matches at 8 bases. The germline CDR1 and CDR2 sequences are SEHNR and FQNEAQ (reference sequence). The V and J ends lost 1 base and 2 bases, in that order; junction bases with no gene match: 3. CDR3 size: 15 residues. The full variable domain, in which reference TRBV7-9 and TRBJ1-2 provide the parts outside the CDR3, is DTGVSQNPRHKITKRGQNVTFRCDPISEHNRLYWYRQTLGQGPEFLTYFQNEAQLEKSRLLSDRFSAERPKGSFSTLEIQRTEQGDSAMYLCASSLGSGGNYGYTFGSGTRLTVV.

The chain couples TRBV27 to TRBJ1-2; 9 bases fit TRBD1. The CDR3 sequence is 16 residues long. Germline V lookup: CDR1 MNHEY, CDR2 SMNVEV (reference sequence). V was pared by 0 bases and J by 7 bases, with 9 bases of the junction left unmatched. In DNA form, the CDR3 reads TGTGCCAGCAGTTTATCGGGACAGGGTGGTTTGGGTGGCTACACCTTC. Translation gives CASSLSGQGGLGGYTF.

The CDR3 DNA is TGCGCCAGCAGCCAAGATCCAGGGGGCAACGAGCAGTACTTC. Its protein product is CASSQDPGGNEQYF. V usage is TRBV4-1 and J usage is TRBJ2-7; TRBD1 matches at 8 bases. Trimming took 0 bases from V and 5 from J; bases not matched to a gene: 3. The length of the CDR3 is 14 residues. From germline, CDR1 is MGHRA and CDR2 YSYEKL.

The chain recombines TRBV7-2 with TRBJ2-1; 7 bases fit TRBD2. The germline CDR1 and CDR2 sequences are SGHTA and FQGNSA. This CDR3 spans 16 amino acids. J lost 7 bases, V lost 1 base, and 10 bases had no gene match. CDR3 coding DNA: TGTGCCAGCAGCTTAGAGGGGTGGGAGGGCCTTAATGAGCAGTTCTTC. Translated: CASSLEGWEGLNEQFF.

The chain combines TRBV9 with TRBJ2-5; D is perhaps TRBD2 (7 bases). From germline, CDR1 is SGDLS and CDR2 YYNGEE. The CDR3 is 17 amino acids. Trimming left V 4 bases short and J 5 bases short, with 24 bases between. CDR3 sequence: CASSSTGGRGTGETQYF. CDR3 nucleotide sequence: TGTGCCAGCAGCTCCACCGGGGGGCGGGGGACCGGCGAGACCCAGTACTTC.

V and J are TRBV25-1 and TRBJ2-1; D is undetermined. The V end lost 7 bases, the J end lost 0 bases, and 7 bases lay between the germline ends. Germline assignment: CDR1 MGHDK and CDR2 SYGVNS. The CDR3 is 13 residues long. CDR3 nucleotide sequence: TGTGCCAGCACTGGGGACTCCTACAATGAGCAGTTCTTC. Encoded protein: CASTGDSYNEQFF.

This clonotype was detected only once. J is TRBJ1-4 and V is TRBV13; D is uncertain. The V and J ends lost 6 bases and 3 bases respectively, with 8 bases between them. From germline, CDR1 is PRHDT and CDR2 FYEKMQ (reference sequence). This CDR3 region has 13 residues. Here the CDR3 reads CASRFAPNEKLFF. The DNA of the CDR3 is TGTGCCAGCAGGTTCGCGCCTAATGAAAAACTGTTTTTT.

This clonotype has more than one count but fewer than ten. The chain has TRBV6-5 and TRBJ1-1, with D possibly being TRBD1 (6 bases). Germline-derived CDR1 and CDR2 are MNHEY and SVGAGI. V lost 0 bases, J lost 3 bases, and 8 bases lay in between. CDR3 length: 14 amino acids. The chain's CDR3 is CASSYSTGYTEAFF. The CDR3, as DNA: TGTGCCAGCAGTTACTCCACAGGGTACACTGAAGCTTTCTTT.

The rearrangement links TRBV20-1 to TRBJ2-7; D remains ambiguous. Germline lookup yields CDR1 DFQATT and CDR2 SNEGSKA (reference sequence). CDR3 size: 15 residues. Trimming stripped 3 bases from V and 0 bases from J, with 15 bases between. The CDR3 sequence: CSARLIRSSSYEQYF. The CDR3 DNA sequence: TGCAGTGCTAGGCTTATTAGATCCAGCTCCTACGAGCAGTACTTC.

Note on this clonotype: A junction boundary mismatches the germline segment, possibly from a read error. The chain links TRBV5-5 to TRBJ1-1, with no clear D. Germline assignment: CDR1 SGHKS and CDR2 YYEKEE (reference sequence). The CDR3 has 14 amino acids. This CDR3 reads CASCFLGMNTEAFF. In DNA, the CDR3 is TGTGCCAGCTGCTTCCTAGGGATGAACACTGAAGCTTTCTTT. Full variable domain (remainder filled in from reference TRBV5-5 and TRBJ1-1): DAGVTQSPTHLIKTRGQQVTLRCSPISGHKSVSWYQQVLGQGPQFIFQYYEKEERGRGNFPDRFSARQFPNYSSELNVNALLLGDSALYLCASCFLGMNTEAFFGQGTRLTVV.

V and J are TRBV4-2 and TRBJ2-7; D perhaps matches TRBD2 (5 bases). V was pared by 1 base and J by 0 bases, with 13 bases between. Germline V gene lookup returns CDR1 LGHNA and CDR2 YNFKEQ. The CDR3 contains 16 residues. The CDR3 nucleotides read TGTGCCAGCAGCCAAGCAAAAGCGGTATTCTCCTACGAGCAGTACTTC. This sequence encodes CASSQAKAVFSYEQYF.

The chain links TRBV6-1 to TRBJ1-1; no definite D call. The CDR3 consists of 11 residues. CDR1 and CDR2 from the germline V gene are MNHNS and SASEGT. The V gene lost 1 base and the J gene lost 10 bases, with 7 bases spanning the gap. The CDR3 DNA reads TGTGCCAGCAGTGAAGATGGGGTAGCTTTCTTT. This codes for CASSEDGVAFF.

This clonotype is a singleton in its sample. CDR3 sequence reads: CASSLSSGSARRTDTQYF. In nucleotides, the CDR3 is TGTGCCAGCAGTTTAAGTTCCGGGTCAGCCAGACGCACAGATACGCAGTATTTT. The chain carries TRBV28 and TRBJ2-3; no reliable D call. The CDR3 spans 18 residues. V was clipped by 2 bases and J by 1 base, with 19 bases between them. Germline CDR1 and CDR2: MDHEN and SYDVKM. The full variable domain, in which reference TRBV28 and TRBJ2-3 provide the parts outside the CDR3, is DVKVTQSSRYLVKRTGEKVFLECVQDMDHENMFWYRQDPGLGLRLIYFSYDVKMKEKGDIPEGYSVSREKKERFSLILESASTNQTSMYLCASSLSSGSARRTDTQYFGPGTRLTVL.

The rearrangement joins TRBV5-6 to TRBJ1-1, with D possibly being TRBD1 (6 bases). The CDR3 sequence is 11 residues long. From germline, CDR1 is SGHDT and CDR2 YYEEEE. Trimming took off 4 bases at V and 10 bases at J, with 11 bases between the two ends. Here the CDR3 DNA reads TGTGCCAGCAGCGGGGGCGTGGGAGCTTTCTTT. It codes for CASSGGVGAFF.

A single count supports this clonotype. The J gene is TRBJ2-6, the V gene TRBV7-2, with TRBD1 matching over 9 bases. Germline loops: CDR1 SGHTA, CDR2 FQGNSA. The CDR3 covers 18 residues. The V gene end was trimmed by 2 bases and the J gene end by 1 base; junction bases not matched to a gene: 6. The DNA of the CDR3 is TGTGCCAGCAGCTTATCGGGACAGGGCTATTCTGGGGCCAACGTCCTGACTTTC. Protein: CASSLSGQGYSGANVLTF.

The gene calls are TRBV14 and TRBJ2-1, with D tentatively TRBD2 (6 bases). Germline V gene lookup returns CDR1 SGHDN and CDR2 FVKESK. Deletions cut 2 bases from V and 5 bases from J, with 13 bases between. The CDR3 length is 15 residues. CDR3 amino acids: CASSQPGLNHNEQFF. CDR3 in DNA: TGTGCCAGCAGCCAACCGGGACTGAACCACAATGAGCAGTTCTTC.

The V gene is TRBV9, the J gene TRBJ2-3; D is perhaps TRBD2 (5 bases). Germline V CDR1 and CDR2: SGDLS, YYNGEE. The CDR3 spans 15 residues. V was shortened by 0 bases and J by 6 bases, with 14 bases between the two germline ends. The CDR3 reads CASSVDGNGVDTQYF. DNA of the CDR3: TGTGCCAGCAGCGTAGACGGGAATGGGGTCGATACGCAGTATTTT.

The chain combines TRBV29-1 with TRBJ1-2, with 9 positions matching TRBD1. This CDR3 region has 13 residues. V was clipped by 7 bases and J by 5 bases; unmatched bases: 8. Germline V gives CDR1 SQVTM, CDR2 ANQGSEA. In DNA form, the CDR3 reads TGCAGCGGCTCGACAGGGGGGGAATATGGCTACACCTTC. This translates into CSGSTGGEYGYTF.

V usage is TRBV4-1 and J usage is TRBJ2-3, with 8 bases matching TRBD2. The junction had 10 bases not matched to a gene; V was cut back by 2 bases and J by 6 bases. The CDR3 length is 16 residues. The germline V gene encodes CDR1 MGHRA and CDR2 YSYEKL. The DNA of the CDR3 is TGCGCCAGCAGCCAAATGGCCGGCGGGGGGACGGATACGCAGTATTTT. Protein: CASSQMAGGGTDTQYF.